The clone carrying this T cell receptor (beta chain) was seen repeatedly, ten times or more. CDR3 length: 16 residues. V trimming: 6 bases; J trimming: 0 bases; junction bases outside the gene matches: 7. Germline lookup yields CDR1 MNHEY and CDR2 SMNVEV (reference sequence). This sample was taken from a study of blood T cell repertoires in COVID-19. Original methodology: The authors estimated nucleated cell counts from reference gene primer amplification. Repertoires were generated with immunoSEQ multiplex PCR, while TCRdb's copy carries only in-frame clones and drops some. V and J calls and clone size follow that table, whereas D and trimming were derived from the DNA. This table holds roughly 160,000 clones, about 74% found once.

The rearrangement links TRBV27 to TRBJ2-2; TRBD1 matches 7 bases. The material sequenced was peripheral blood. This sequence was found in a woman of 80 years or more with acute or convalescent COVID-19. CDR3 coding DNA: TGTGCCAGCAGACCTAACAGGGGATCGAACACCGGGGAGCTGTTTTTT. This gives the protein CASRPNRGSNTGELFF.